Listed below are T cell receptor beta chains from one sample, sequenced in a study of blood T cell repertoires in COVID-19. Generated by immunoSEQ multiplex PCR, the TCRdb table keeps only in-frame clones and is missing some. Here the sample spans around 150,000 clones, about three quarters being singletons. The sequenced sample consisted of peripheral blood. These receptors were taken from a man between 50 and 59 years old with acute or convalescent COVID-19. Each CDR3 is given with its conserved first and last residue. D genes are given only for firm matches. Some rows have no size entry. The others give once, few or many, or a class for an expanded clone.

clone size	V gene	J gene	D gene	CDR3 DNA	CDR3 protein
-	TRBV7-9	TRBJ1-5	TRBD1	TGTGCCAGCAGCTTTGGGACAGGGAATGTTTGGGGCAATCAGCCCCAGCATTTT	CASSFGTGNVWGNQPQHF
-	TRBV10-3	TRBJ1-1	TRBD1	TGTGCCATCAGCCGAACAGGGGGGACCACTGAAGCTTTCTTT	CAISRTGGTTEAFF
-	TRBV10-3	TRBJ2-1	-	TGTGCCATCAGTCCCCAAATAGCGGTTAGCTCCTACAATGAGCAGTTCTTC	CAISPQIAVSSYNEQFF
-	TRBV5-6	TRBJ2-2	-	TGTGCCAGCAGCTTTCAGACAGCGAACACCGGGGAGCTGTTTTTT	CASSFQTANTGELFF
-	TRBV2	TRBJ2-3	TRBD2	TGTGCCAGCAGTGCTAGCGGGGGGCCCACAGATACGCAGTATTTT	CASSASGGPTDTQYF
-	TRBV3-1/TRBV3-2	TRBJ2-1	TRBD2	TGTGCCAGCCAGACTAGCGGGGGGGCGAATGAGCAGTTCTTC	CASQTSGGANEQFF
-	TRBV10-1	TRBJ1-1	-	TGCGCCAGCAGGGAGACAGGGAACACTGAAGCTTTCTTT	CASRETGNTEAFF
-	TRBV5-6	TRBJ2-5	TRBD1	TGTGCCAGCAGCTTGACCGACAGGGCCGACCAAGAGACCCAGTACTTC	CASSLTDRADQETQYF
-	TRBV19	TRBJ2-5	-	TGTGCCAGTAGTGGGGTAGCAGGGTACTGGGAGACCCAGTACTTC	CASSGVAGYWETQYF
-	TRBV27	TRBJ1-4	-	TGTGCCAGCAGTTTTAAAAACAGACCTCATGAAAAACTGTTTTTT	CASSFKNRPHEKLFF
-	TRBV12-5	TRBJ1-1	-	TGTGCTAGTGGTATTACAACAGGGAACACTGAAGCTTTCTTT	CASGITTGNTEAFF
-	TRBV28	TRBJ2-2	TRBD1	TGTGCCAGCAGTCCCCTAACAGGGGGGTACACCGGGGAGCTGTTTTTT	CASSPLTGGYTGELFF
-	TRBV27	TRBJ1-1	TRBD1	TGTGCCAGCAGTTTGGGAGCAGGACAGGGCGGGGGTAGGAACACTGAAGCTTTCTTT	CASSLGAGQGGGRNTEAFF
-	TRBV10-3	TRBJ2-2	TRBD1	TGTGCCATCAGGGGGGACAGGACGAACACCGGGGAGCTGTTTTTT	CAIRGDRTNTGELFF
once	TRBV2	TRBJ1-1	-	TGTGCCAGCAGCGCAGGGGAATGGGGTGCTTTCTTT	CASSAGEWGAFF
-	TRBV11-2	TRBJ2-5	TRBD2	TGTGCCAGCAGCTTAGCGGGGGGGCAAGAGACCCAGTACTTC	CASSLAGGQETQYF
-	TRBV5-4	TRBJ2-5	TRBD2	TGTGCCAGCAGCACCGGGACTAGCGGGGGGGTTGAGACCCAGTACTTC	CASSTGTSGGVETQYF
-	TRBV7-6	TRBJ1-1	-	TGTGCCAGCAGCTTATCGGGGAACACTGAAGCTTTCTTT	CASSLSGNTEAFF
-	TRBV27	TRBJ2-7	-	TGTGCCAGCAGTTCCCGGGCCCGGAGGCACGAGCAGTACTTC	CASSSRARRHEQYF
-	TRBV7-2	TRBJ1-1	-	TGTGCCAGCAGCTTAGTGGGGGTCGGGGGGGACACTGAAGCTTTCTTT	CASSLVGVGGDTEAFF
-	TRBV5-6	TRBJ2-1	TRBD1	TGTGCCACCTACCGGGACAGGCTGAACAATGAGCAGTTCTTC	CATYRDRLNNEQFF
-	TRBV5-1	TRBJ2-5	-	TGCGCCAGCAGCCAGCTAGAGGGTGAAGAGACCCAGTACTTC	CASSQLEGEETQYF
-	TRBV5-1	TRBJ2-3	TRBD1	TGCGCCAGCAGCTTGGAGGGGGCCCTGGGGGATACGCAGTATTTT	CASSLEGALGDTQYF
-	TRBV19	TRBJ1-1	-	TGTGCCAGTAGTATCGGGGGAGGGAACACTGAAGCTTTCTTT	CASSIGGGNTEAFF
-	TRBV7-2	TRBJ1-4	TRBD1	TGTGCCAGCAGCTTAGTGGGGACAGTCGGTGAAAAACTGTTTTTT	CASSLVGTVGEKLFF
once	TRBV7-2	TRBJ2-3	TRBD2	TGTGCCAGCAGCTTCACAGCGGGGGTGGGGGATACGCAGTATTTT	CASSFTAGVGDTQYF
-	TRBV19	TRBJ1-2	TRBD1	TGTGCCAGTAGTCCATTCAGGGGGCCAAGCTATGGCTACACCTTC	CASSPFRGPSYGYTF
-	TRBV6-6	TRBJ2-2	-	TGTGCCAGCAACTCGCTCCCGAACACCGGGGAGCTGTTTTTT	CASNSLPNTGELFF
-	TRBV7-5	TRBJ2-7	-	TGTGTCAGAAGCTTAATGGGGGGGGGAAACGAGCAGTACTTC	CVRSLMGGGNEQYF
few	TRBV7-9	TRBJ2-7	TRBD1	TGTGCCAGCACCCACGGCAGGGGGCAAGAGCAGTACTTC	CASTHGRGQEQYF
-	TRBV6-5	TRBJ1-3	-	TGTGCCAGCAGCTACCTCTCTGGAAACACCATATATTTT	CASSYLSGNTIYF
-	TRBV2	TRBJ2-3	-	TGTGCCAGCAGTGATGGCCAGGGGACAGATACGCAGTATTTT	CASSDGQGTDTQYF
-	TRBV11-3	TRBJ2-7	-	TGTGCCAGCAGCTGGGGACTTTCCTTTACCTCCTACGAGCAGTACTTC	CASSWGLSFTSYEQYF